The next 29 T cell receptor beta chains were all read from a single sample in a study of control samples from healthy donors and cancer patients. The protocol was immunoSEQ multiplex PCR, while the TCRdb copy is restricted to in-frame clones and leaves out a portion. This table holds roughly 220,000 clones, roughly 94% found once. The sample taken for sequencing was blood. The receptors derive from a man in his fifties in good health.

The chain is built from TRBV7-3 and TRBJ2-1; 11 bases fit TRBD2. The germline gives CDR1 SGHTA, CDR2 FQGTGA. The J segment lost 5 bases and the V segment lost 4 bases, leaving 7 bases of the junction unmatched. The CDR3 consists of 16 residues. CDR3 nucleotide sequence: TGTGCCAGCAGCTCGACGACTAGCGGGGCCAACAATGAGCAGTTCTTC. Translating gives CASSSTTSGANNEQFF. Looking up the rest from reference TRBV7-3 and TRBJ2-1 gives the full variable domain: GAGVSQTPSNKVTEKGKYVELRCDPISGHTALYWYRQSLGQGPEFLIYFQGTGAADDSGLPNDRFFAVRPEGSVSTLKIQRTERGDSAVYLCASSSTTSGANNEQFFGPGTRLTVL.

The chain carries TRBV2 and TRBJ2-7; 7 positions agree with TRBD1. V was clipped by 5 bases and J by 5 bases; unmatched bases: 3. From germline, CDR1 is SNHLY and CDR2 FYNNEI. CDR3 length: 12 amino acids. As DNA, the CDR3 is TGTGCCAGCAGTCAAACAGGGGACGAGCAGTACGTC. This translates into CASSQTGDEQYV.

This clone turned up a few times. The chain links TRBV5-4 to TRBJ1-2, with 7 bases identical to TRBD1. The CDR3 contains 15 residues. CDR1 and CDR2 from the germline V gene are SGHNT and YYREEE (reference sequence). Trimming took 0 bases from V and 1 from J; bases not matched to a gene: 3. CDR3 sequence (DNA): TGTGCCAGCAGCTTGGAACAGGGGCTTAACTATGGCTACACCTTC. Translated, it gives CASSLEQGLNYGYTF.

The count of this clone is one. The chain links TRBV2 to TRBJ2-7; a possible D gene is TRBD1 (6 bases). V lost 1 base to trimming and J lost 4 bases, with 14 bases between them. The CDR3 has 15 residues. Germline CDR1 SNHLY, CDR2 FYNNEI. Here the CDR3 reads CASSEEAGVYYEQYF. The DNA of the CDR3 is TGTGCCAGCAGTGAAGAGGCAGGGGTTTATTACGAGCAGTACTTC. The entire variable domain, with the rest obtained from reference TRBV2 and TRBJ2-7, is as follows: EPEVTQTPSHQVTQMGQEVILRCVPISNHLYFYWYRQILGQKVEFLVSFYNNEISEKSEIFDDQFSVERPDGSNFTLKIRSTKLEDSAMYFCASSEEAGVYYEQYFGPGTRLTVT.

The chain is built from TRBV5-6 and TRBJ1-1, with 8 bases matching TRBD1. The CDR3 length is 13 residues. CDR1 SGHDT and CDR2 YYEEEE come from the germline V gene. V lost 5 bases and J lost 1; bases outside the gene matches: 1. CDR3 amino acids: CASRGTGNTEAFF. In DNA form, the CDR3 reads TGTGCCAGCAGAGGGACAGGGAACACTGAAGCTTTCTTT.

The chain recombines TRBV5-1 with TRBJ2-5, with 7 bases fitting TRBD1. CDR3 length: 14 amino acids. V shed 2 bases, J shed 5 bases, and the junction held 6 bases outside the gene matches. The germline V gene has CDR1 SGHRS and CDR2 YFSETQ. DNA of the CDR3: TGCGCCAGCAGCTTAACAGGGGAGAAGGAGACCCAGTACTTC. This translates into CASSLTGEKETQYF.

J is TRBJ1-2 and V is TRBV29-1; a weak D match, TRBD1 (5 bases). The germline V and J ends were trimmed by 3 bases and 7 bases, with 15 bases remaining between them. From germline, CDR1 is SQVTM and CDR2 ANQGSEA. The CDR3 extends over 13 amino acids. The CDR3 nucleotides read TGCAGCGTTGAGTGGGCAGGGTGGAGTGGCTACACCTTC. This sequence encodes CSVEWAGWSGYTF.

This sequence joins TRBV9 and TRBJ1-1; D is undetermined. The CDR3 extends over 14 amino acids. Germline loops: CDR1 SGDLS, CDR2 YYNGEE. The germline V and J ends were trimmed by 4 bases and 4 bases, with 14 bases remaining between them. The CDR3 sequence: CASSPQVGGTEAFF. The CDR3 region has the DNA TGTGCCAGCAGCCCCCAGGTGGGCGGCACTGAAGCTTTCTTT.

J is TRBJ2-7 and V is TRBV5-6; 9 bases agree with TRBD1. The germline V gene has CDR1 SGHDT and CDR2 YYEEEE. V gave up 4 bases and J gave up 4 bases; unmatched junction bases: 3. This CDR3 spans 13 amino acids. The CDR3 DNA reads TGTGCCAGCAGCCGCGGACAGGGGTACGAGCAGTACTTC. Protein: CASSRGQGYEQYF.

The chain combines TRBV28 with TRBJ1-5, with D unclear. This CDR3 region has 12 residues. V shed 3 bases and J shed 5 bases, with 5 bases lying between them. Per germline, CDR1 MDHEN and CDR2 SYDVKM. In DNA form, the CDR3 reads TGTGCCAGCAGTTTGGTTGATCAGCCCCAGCATTTT. It specifies CASSLVDQPQHF.

The chain combines TRBV4-3 with TRBJ2-3, with 11 bases identical to TRBD2. Per germline, CDR1 LGHNA and CDR2 YSLEER. Unmatched junction bases numbered 9, after V lost 2 bases and J lost 2 bases. The CDR3 is made up of 18 amino acids. The CDR3 DNA reads as TGCGCCAGCAGCCAATCCCCCTCGGGACTAGCGGTCACAGATACGCAGTATTTT. Amino acid sequence: CASSQSPSGLAVTDTQYF.

This chain joins TRBV4-2 and TRBJ2-7; D not resolved. This CDR3 contains 14 residues. Germline CDR1 is LGHNA and CDR2 is YNFKEQ. Trimming cost V 1 base and J 3 bases, with 10 bases left between them. The CDR3 spells CASSQGSGLYEQYF. The CDR3 DNA follows: TGTGCCAGCAGCCAAGGCTCCGGGCTCTACGAGCAGTACTTC.

The V call is TRBV28, the J call TRBJ2-5; 11 bases fit TRBD2. From germline, CDR1 is MDHEN and CDR2 SYDVKM. The CDR3 length is 15 residues. The V segment lost 10 bases and the J segment 1 base; nucleotides outside the gene matches: 8. The chain's CDR3 is CATTRTSGLQETQYF. The CDR3 DNA is TGTGCCACCACTCGGACTAGCGGGCTCCAAGAGACCCAGTACTTC.

The V and J genes are TRBV10-2 and TRBJ1-3, with D unclear. The CDR3 contains 13 residues. Germline V gives CDR1 WSHSY, CDR2 SAAADI. Trimming removed 3 bases from V and 5 bases from J, with 8 bases in between. The CDR3, as DNA: TGCGCCAGCAGTGACGGTATCCGAAACACCATATATTTT. It specifies CASSDGIRNTIYF.

The chain combines TRBV15 with TRBJ1-1; D possibly corresponds to TRBD1 (5 bases). CDR1 and CDR2 from the germline V gene are LNHNV and YYDKDF (reference sequence). The CDR3 is 12 amino acids. With 0 bases removed from V and 11 bases from J, the gap between germline ends came to 10 bases. The CDR3 protein is CATSRDWAGAFF. The CDR3 DNA sequence: TGTGCCACCAGCAGAGATTGGGCAGGGGCTTTCTTT. Variable domain in full (rest from reference TRBV15 and TRBJ1-1): DAMVIQNPRYQVTQFGKPVTLSCSQTLNHNVMYWYQQKSSQAPKLLFHYYDKDFNNEADTPDNFQSRRPNTSFCFLDIRSPGLGDTAMYLCATSRDWAGAFFGQGTRLTVV.

As regards this clone: The sample contains more than one DNA sequence encoding this CDR3. The genes are TRBV5-1 and TRBJ2-3; D possibly corresponds to TRBD2 (5 bases). The germline gives CDR1 SGHRS, CDR2 YFSETQ. This CDR3 has 15 residues. With 1 base removed from V and 2 bases from J, the gap between germline ends came to 11 bases. The CDR3 coding sequence is TGCGCCAGCAGCTTGACGGGATTCTCCACAGATACGCAGTATTTT. Translated: CASSLTGFSTDTQYF.

The rearrangement links TRBV6-5 to TRBJ1-6, with 7 positions matching TRBD1. V was pared by 6 bases and J by 9 bases, with 11 bases of the junction left unmatched. Germline CDR1 reads MNHEY; CDR2 reads SVGAGI. This CDR3 is 15 amino acids long. CDR3 in amino acids: CASRLNRDSFSPLHF. The CDR3 DNA reads TGTGCCAGCAGACTGAACCGGGACAGCTTTTCACCCCTCCACTTT.

The rearrangement joins TRBV18 to TRBJ2-1, with 9 positions matching TRBD2. The V segment lost 2 bases and the J segment 3 bases; nucleotides outside the gene matches: 2. This CDR3 is built from 15 residues. Germline-derived CDR1 and CDR2 are KGHSH and LQKENI. DNA for the CDR3: TGTGCCAGCTCACCAGTGACTAGCGGCTACAATGAGCAGTTCTTC. It specifies CASSPVTSGYNEQFF.

In this sample, this clone turned up once. The CDR3 DNA is TGTGCCAGCAGTTCAAGGAATTCCCCAGATACGCAGTATTTT. Amino acids: CASSSRNSPDTQYF. The chain links TRBV6-2 or TRBV6-3 to TRBJ2-3; D gene uncertain. The CDR3 runs 14 residues. The germline gives CDR1 MNHEY, CDR2 SVGEGT. The V end lost 4 bases, the J end lost 4 bases, and 12 bases lay between the germline ends.

The rearrangement links TRBV3-1 (or the pseudogene TRBV3-2) to TRBJ2-5, with D hard to call. Trimming cost V 3 bases and J 1 base, with 6 bases left between them. Per the germline V gene, CDR1 is LGHDT and CDR2 is YNNKEL (reference sequence). The CDR3 totals 13 residues. In DNA form, the CDR3 reads TGTGCCAGCAGCCAGGGCACCCAAGAGACCCAGTACTTC. This gives the protein CASSQGTQETQYF.

The chain carries TRBV7-3 and TRBJ1-1; a weak D match, TRBD1 (5 bases). The V end was cut by 2 bases, the J end by 7 bases, with 11 bases between. The V gene's germline CDR1 is SGHTA and CDR2 FQGTGA. The CDR3 sequence is 13 residues long. CDR3 DNA: TGTGCCAGCAGCTTACAGGGAAGGGGTGAAGCTTTCTTT. It codes for CASSLQGRGEAFF.

The J gene is TRBJ1-1, the V gene TRBV18; D perhaps matches TRBD1 (5 bases). Germline V CDR1 and CDR2: KGHSH, LQKENI. The CDR3 is 14 residues long. With 0 bases removed from V and 7 bases from J, the gap between germline ends came to 12 bases. This CDR3 is CASSPPGTIGEAFF. As DNA, the CDR3 is TGTGCCAGCTCACCACCGGGGACGATCGGTGAAGCTTTCTTT.

V usage is TRBV18 and J usage is TRBJ1-2; maybe TRBD1 (5 bases). Trimming took 3 bases from V and 8 from J, leaving 13 bases between them. Germline V lookup: CDR1 KGHSH, CDR2 LQKENI. The CDR3 is made up of 13 amino acids. CDR3 loop: CASSPTREGGYTF. CDR3 in DNA: TGTGCCAGCTCACCCACCAGGGAGGGAGGCTACACCTTC.

The V gene is TRBV7-2, the J gene TRBJ1-5, with 12 bases that match TRBD1. The CDR3 runs to 15 residues. V lost 4 bases to trimming and J lost 7 bases; unmatched junction nucleotides: 5. The germline gives CDR1 SGHTA, CDR2 FQGNSA. This CDR3 reads CASSSGQGAQQPQHF. CDR3 nucleotide sequence: TGTGCCAGCAGCTCGGGACAGGGGGCTCAACAGCCCCAGCATTTT.

This clone has just one count. The chain combines TRBV5-5 with TRBJ1-1; a possible D gene is TRBD1 (5 bases). V lost 4 bases, J lost 5 bases, and 18 bases lay in between. The CDR3 contains 15 residues. CDR1 and CDR2 (germline): SGHKS, YYEKEE (reference sequence). CDR3 coding DNA: TGTGCCAGCAGCCCATGGACTGGGGGAGGGACTGAAGCTTTCTTT. This gives the protein CASSPWTGGGTEAFF. The full variable domain, with the rest looked up from reference TRBV5-5 and TRBJ1-1, is DAGVTQSPTHLIKTRGQQVTLRCSPISGHKSVSWYQQVLGQGPQFIFQYYEKEERGRGNFPDRFSARQFPNYSSELNVNALLLGDSALYLCASSPWTGGGTEAFFGQGTRLTVV.

The V gene is TRBV9, the J gene TRBJ2-7; D perhaps matches TRBD1 (6 bases). Germline CDR1 reads SGDLS; CDR2 reads YYNGEE. The V gene lost 0 bases and the J gene lost 3 bases, with 10 bases spanning the gap. CDR3 length: 14 residues. The CDR3 reads CASSVGDTSYEQYF. The CDR3 DNA follows: TGTGCCAGCAGCGTAGGGGACACGAGCTACGAGCAGTACTTC.

This clone came up a few times. The rearrangement links TRBV28 to TRBJ1-4; 9 bases line up with TRBD1. Germline V gene lookup returns CDR1 MDHEN and CDR2 SYDVKM. CDR3 length: 15 residues. V shed 4 bases and J 7 bases; nucleotides not matched to a gene: 7. The CDR3 protein is CASSSLTGGGEKLFF. CDR3 nucleotide sequence: TGTGCCAGCAGTTCCCTGACAGGGGGAGGTGAAAAACTGTTTTTT.

This clone was detected only once. The chain links TRBV6-2 or TRBV6-3 to TRBJ1-6; D ambiguous. This CDR3 has 12 amino acids. V lost 5 bases to trimming and J lost 7 bases, with 6 bases between them. The germline CDR1 and CDR2 sequences are MNHEY and SVGEGT. The CDR3 here is CASSRMNSPLHF. CDR3 bases: TGTGCCAGCAGTCGCATGAATTCACCCCTCCACTTT.

This chain links TRBV28 with TRBJ1-2; possible D gene TRBD1, 6 bases. V gave up 4 bases and J gave up 4 bases, with 13 bases separating them. The CDR3 sequence is 14 residues long. The germline gives CDR1 MDHEN, CDR2 SYDVKM. The CDR3: CASSSTTGGYGYTF. CDR3 nucleotides: TGTGCCAGCAGTTCAACGACAGGAGGCTATGGCTACACCTTC.